The present entry profiles one T cell receptor (beta chain) with its context. Trimming at V came to 4 bases and at J to 7 bases, leaving 1 base not matched to a gene. There are 12 residues in the CDR3. CDR1 is WSHSY, CDR2 SAAADI, per germline. This sample is drawn from a study of blood T cell repertoires in COVID-19. For the study at large: The samples span acute and convalescent COVID-19 from the United States, Italy and Spain. T cells, B-cell-depleted T cells, or PBMCs supplied cDNA or gDNA.

Under the authors' procedure: It was from reference gene primer amplification that nucleated cell counts were estimated. Clones were read by immunoSEQ multiplex PCR, and TCRdb kept only the in-frame ones, dropping some. From that table come the V and J calls and clone size; the DNA was used to work out D and trimming. The data hold about 58,000 clones, with around 91% observed a single time. The rearrangement uses TRBV10-2 and TRBJ2-1, with TRBD2 identical over 7 bases. The clonotype comes from a woman aged 55-70 years with active COVID-19. The sequencing sample was made of peripheral blood. CDR3 coding DNA: TGCGCCAGCAGTGGGACTAGTAATGAGCAGTTCTTC. It is translated as CASSGTSNEQFF.